This TCR beta chain was captured by sequencing in a study of T cell responses to AZD1222 COVID-19 vaccine. Findings of the study overall: The study found Spike-specific TCR breadth and depth rose after two AZD1222 doses. Clonal diversity was possibly underestimated, and white British individuals and females predominated among donors.

For this clone: Its antigen is currently unknown.

Only in-frame clones appear in the TCRdb table, and some are missing; sequencing was by immunoSEQ multiplex PCR. The sample consists of about 100,000 clones, about 87% of them appearing once. This CDR3 comprises 12 residues. The V gene end was trimmed by 5 bases and the J gene end by 10 bases; junction bases not matched to a gene: 4. The germline V gene encodes CDR1 SGHNT and CDR2 YENEEA. The source material was peripheral blood, sampled on day 0 of AZD1222 vaccination. The chain employs TRBV11-3 and TRBJ1-1, with 10 nucleotides matching TRBD1. The receptor comes from an adult in good health. The CDR3 sequence: CASSTRTGGAFF. CDR3 sequence (DNA): TGTGCCAGCAGCACCCGGACAGGGGGAGCTTTCTTT.